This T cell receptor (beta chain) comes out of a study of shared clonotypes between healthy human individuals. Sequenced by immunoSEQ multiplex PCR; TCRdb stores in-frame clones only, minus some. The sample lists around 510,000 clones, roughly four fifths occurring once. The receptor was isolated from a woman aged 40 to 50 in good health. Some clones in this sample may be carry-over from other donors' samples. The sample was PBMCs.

CDR3 sequence: CSVNRDVGYTF. CDR3 in DNA: TGCAGCGTTAACAGGGATGTTGGCTACACCTTC. The chain has TRBV29-1 and TRBJ1-2; possible D gene TRBD1, 6 bases. V lost 5 bases and J lost 7, with 11 bases in between. The CDR3 spans 11 residues. Per the germline V gene, CDR1 is SQVTM and CDR2 is ANQGSEA.